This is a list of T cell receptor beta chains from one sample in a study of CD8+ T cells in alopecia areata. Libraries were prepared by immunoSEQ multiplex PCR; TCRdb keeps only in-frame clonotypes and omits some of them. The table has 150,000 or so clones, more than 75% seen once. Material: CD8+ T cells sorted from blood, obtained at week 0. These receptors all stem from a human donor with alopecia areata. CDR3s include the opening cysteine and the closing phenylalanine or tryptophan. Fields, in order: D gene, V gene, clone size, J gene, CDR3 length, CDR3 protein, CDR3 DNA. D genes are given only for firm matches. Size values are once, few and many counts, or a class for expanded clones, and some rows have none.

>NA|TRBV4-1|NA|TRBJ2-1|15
CASSPSGSSYNEQFF
TGCGCCAGCAGCCCTTCGGGGAGCTCCTACAATGAGCAGTTCTTC
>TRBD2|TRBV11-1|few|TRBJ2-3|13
CAIAGGSTDTQYF
TGTGCCATCGCGGGGGGGAGCACAGATACGCAGTATTTT
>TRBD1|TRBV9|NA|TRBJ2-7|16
CASSPRGGDRAYEQYF
TGTGCCAGCAGCCCCCGAGGAGGCGACAGGGCATACGAGCAGTACTTC
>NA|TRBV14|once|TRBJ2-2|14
CASSQWRNTGELFF
TGTGCCAGCAGCCAGTGGAGGAACACCGGGGAGCTGTTTTTT
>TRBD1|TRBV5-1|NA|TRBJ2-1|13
CASKGTEYNEQFF
TGCGCCAGCAAGGGGACAGAATACAATGAGCAGTTCTTC
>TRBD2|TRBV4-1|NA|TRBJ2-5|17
CASSQVMLADAPETQYF
TGCGCCAGCAGCCAAGTTATGCTAGCGGACGCCCCAGAGACCCAGTACTTC
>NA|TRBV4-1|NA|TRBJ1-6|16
CASSQTEHRGSSPLHF
TGCGCCAGCAGCCAAACCGAGCATCGGGGAAGTTCACCCCTCCACTTT
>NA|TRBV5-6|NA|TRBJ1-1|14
CASSLSGGVTEAFF
TGTGCCAGCAGCTTGAGTGGGGGTGTCACTGAAGCTTTCTTT
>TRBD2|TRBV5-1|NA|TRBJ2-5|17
CASSLVGLAEKKETQYF
TGCGCCAGCAGCTTGGTCGGCCTAGCGGAGAAAAAAGAGACCCAGTACTTC
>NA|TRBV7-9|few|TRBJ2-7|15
CASSHAHTGFGEQYF
TGTGCCAGCAGCCACGCGCATACAGGGTTTGGCGAGCAGTACTTC
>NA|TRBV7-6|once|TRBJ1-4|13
CASSLEAEEKLFF
TGTGCCAGCAGCTTAGAGGCAGAGGAAAAACTGTTTTTT
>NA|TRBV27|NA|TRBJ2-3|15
CASSPSSASTDTQYF
TGTGCCAGCAGTCCCTCTAGCGCCAGCACAGATACGCAGTATTTT
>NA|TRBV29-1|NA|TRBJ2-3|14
CSVEGVELTDTQYF
TGCAGCGTTGAAGGGGTCGAGTTGACGGATACGCAGTATTTT
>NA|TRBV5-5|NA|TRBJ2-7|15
CASSLRVGSSYEQYF
TGTGCCAGCAGCTTGAGGGTAGGGAGCTCCTACGAGCAGTACTTC
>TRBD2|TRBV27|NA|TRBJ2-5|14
CASSLWASGGIRYF
TGTGCCAGCAGTTTATGGGCTAGCGGGGGGATCCGGTACTTC
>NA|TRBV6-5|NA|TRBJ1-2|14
CASSYSGDNYGYTF
TGTGCCAGCAGTTACTCGGGGGATAACTATGGCTACACCTTC
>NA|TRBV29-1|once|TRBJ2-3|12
CSVVSGTDTQYF
TGCAGCGTAGTAAGCGGCACAGATACGCAGTATTTT
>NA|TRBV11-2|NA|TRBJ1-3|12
CASSPLGDTIYF
TGTGCCAGCAGCCCGCTGGGGGACACCATATATTTT
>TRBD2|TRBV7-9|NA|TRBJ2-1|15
CASSPSSGGPFEQFF
TGTGCCAGCAGCCCTTCTAGCGGGGGGCCCTTTGAGCAGTTCTTC
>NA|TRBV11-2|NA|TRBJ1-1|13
CASSRPSLQQAFF
TGTGCCAGCAGCCGCCCGTCCCTCCAACAAGCTTTCTTT
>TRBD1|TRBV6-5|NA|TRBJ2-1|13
CASTPTGVDEQFF
TGTGCCAGCACTCCGACAGGGGTCGATGAGCAGTTCTTC
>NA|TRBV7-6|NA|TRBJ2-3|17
CASSLGSGGLNADTQYF
TGTGCCAGCAGCTTAGGGTCCGGCGGTCTGAACGCAGATACGCAGTATTTT
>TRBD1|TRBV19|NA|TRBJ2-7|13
CASSSGGPYEQYF
TGTGCCAGTAGTTCAGGGGGACCCTACGAGCAGTACTTC
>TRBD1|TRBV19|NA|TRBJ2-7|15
CASSPGTGELYEQYF
TGTGCCAGTAGTCCAGGGACAGGGGAATTATACGAGCAGTACTTC
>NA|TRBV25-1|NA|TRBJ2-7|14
CASSEFPLGDEQYF
TGTGCCAGCAGTGAATTTCCGTTGGGGGACGAGCAGTACTTC
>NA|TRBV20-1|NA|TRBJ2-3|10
CSADADTQYF
TGCAGTGCTGACGCAGATACGCAGTATTTT
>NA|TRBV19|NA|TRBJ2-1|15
CASTTEPFSYNEQFF
TGTGCCAGCACCACGGAGCCCTTTTCCTACAATGAGCAGTTCTTC
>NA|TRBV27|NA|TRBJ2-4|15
CASSSGAGAKNIQYF
TGTGCCAGCAGTTCAGGTGCGGGGGCCAAAAACATTCAGTACTTC
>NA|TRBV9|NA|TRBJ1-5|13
CASSSSKDQPQHF
TGTGCCAGCAGCTCCAGTAAAGATCAGCCCCAGCATTTT
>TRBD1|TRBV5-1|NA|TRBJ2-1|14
CASDIGQGNNEQFF
TGCGCCAGCGACATCGGACAGGGGAACAATGAGCAGTTCTTC
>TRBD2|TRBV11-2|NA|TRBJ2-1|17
CASSLDSLALVYNEQFF
TGTGCCAGCAGCTTAGACTCACTAGCGTTGGTATACAATGAGCAGTTCTTC
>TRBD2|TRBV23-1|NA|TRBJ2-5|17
CASSQVTGLADQETQYF
TGCGCCAGCAGTCAAGTCACGGGACTAGCGGACCAAGAGACCCAGTACTTC
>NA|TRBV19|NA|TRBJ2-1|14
CASSTGAPYNEQFF
TGTGCCAGTAGTACCGGGGCCCCATACAATGAGCAGTTCTTC
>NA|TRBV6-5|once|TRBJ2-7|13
CASSHGQTYEQYF
TGTGCCAGCAGCCACGGACAGACCTACGAGCAGTACTTC
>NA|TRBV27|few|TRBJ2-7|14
CASSRNSLFYEQYF
TGTGCCAGCAGTCGCAATTCCTTGTTCTACGAGCAGTACTTC
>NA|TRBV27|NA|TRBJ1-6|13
CASSWDRNSPLHF
TGTGCCAGCAGTTGGGACCGTAATTCACCCCTCCACTTT
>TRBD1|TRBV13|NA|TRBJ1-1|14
CASSSTGSNTEAFF
TGTGCCAGCAGCTCGACAGGGTCGAACACTGAAGCTTTCTTT
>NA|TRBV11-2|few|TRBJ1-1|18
CASSLVRNYGRMNTEAFF
TGTGCCAGCAGCTTAGTCAGAAATTATGGACGGATGAACACTGAAGCTTTCTTT
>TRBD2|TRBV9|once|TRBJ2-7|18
CASSVDGLAGEPTYEQYF
TGTGCCAGCAGCGTAGATGGACTAGCGGGGGAGCCAACCTACGAGCAGTACTTC
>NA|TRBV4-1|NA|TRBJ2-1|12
CASSQLPNEQFF
TGCGCCAGCAGCCAACTGCCCAATGAGCAGTTCTTC
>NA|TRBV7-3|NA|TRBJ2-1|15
CASSLGSGPPNEQFF
TGTGCCAGCAGCTTAGGCTCGGGACCGCCGAATGAGCAGTTCTTC
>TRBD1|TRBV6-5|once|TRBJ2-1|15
CASSYQGALNNEQFF
TGTGCCAGCAGTTACCAGGGGGCTCTTAACAATGAGCAGTTCTTC
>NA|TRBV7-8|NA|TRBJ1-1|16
CASSFSHTVGNTEAFF
TGTGCCAGCAGCTTCTCCCACACGGTAGGGAACACTGAAGCTTTCTTT
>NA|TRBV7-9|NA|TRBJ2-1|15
CASSGPRGSYNEQFF
TGTGCCAGCAGCGGTCCTAGAGGCTCCTACAATGAGCAGTTCTTC
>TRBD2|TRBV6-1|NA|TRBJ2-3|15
CASLSGTSVSDTQYF
TGTGCCAGCCTCTCCGGGACTAGCGTATCAGATACGCAGTATTTT
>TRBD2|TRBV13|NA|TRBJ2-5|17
CASSGEGPSGEQETQYF
TGTGCCAGCAGCGGCGAGGGGCCTAGCGGGGAACAAGAGACCCAGTACTTC
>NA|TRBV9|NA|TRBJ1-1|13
CASSAGLNTEAFF
TGTGCCAGCAGCGCAGGGTTGAACACTGAAGCTTTCTTT
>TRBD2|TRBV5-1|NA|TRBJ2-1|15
CASSQLAGDYNEQFF
TGCGCCAGCAGCCAACTAGCGGGGGACTACAATGAGCAGTTCTTC
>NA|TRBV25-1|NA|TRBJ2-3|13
CASSSLKLDTQYF
TGTGCCAGCAGTTCCTTAAAACTAGATACGCAGTATTTT
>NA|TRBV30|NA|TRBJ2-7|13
CALVVGGSYEQYF
TGTGCCCTGGTGGTCGGCGGCTCCTACGAGCAGTACTTC